What follows is one T cell receptor (beta chain) and its context. The antigen remains undetermined. A single record per CDR3 protein comes from TCRdb applying MiXCR to the RT-PCR reads. The sample lists 430,000 or so distinct CDR3 sequences; roughly 9.7% were seen once. The sample belongs to a study of response to subunit inactivated influenza vaccine. Study conclusions and caveats: Authors proposed each seasonal influenza vaccination draws in few new T cells.

The J segment lost 1 base and the V segment lost 7 bases, leaving 11 bases of the junction unmatched. CDR1 and CDR2 (germline): DFQATT, SNEGSKA (reference sequence). This CDR3 region has 15 residues. The sequencing here drew on PBMCs from blood, taken roughly 47 days after vaccination. This receptor was taken from a man aged 50 to 60 who received an inactivated influenza vaccine. The rearrangement uses TRBV20-1 and TRBJ2-7; 9 bases line up with TRBD1. The CDR3 nucleotides are TGCAGTGTCCCCGGTTCCGGGACAGGGTCCTACGAGCAGTACTTC. Amino acid sequence: CSVPGSGTGSYEQYF.